This T cell receptor (beta chain) was observed in a study of cytomegalovirus exposure and HLA in healthy donors. Concerning this clone: Its antigen is still unknown.

The primer mix had 60 Vbeta and 13 Jbeta primers. TCRdb's copy holds only in-frame clones and misses some; the assay was immunoSEQ multiplex PCR. The data hold hundreds of thousands of clones, with roughly 85% observed a single time. CDR3 length: 13 residues. Germline V CDR1 and CDR2: LNHDA, SQIVND (reference sequence). Unmatched junction bases numbered 4, after V lost 9 bases and J lost 3 bases. Whole-study results and caveats: According to reports, the classifier identified cytomegalovirus status with high specificity and sensitivity. Indistinguishability led to the exclusion of some V segments, TRBV6-2 and TRBV6-3 included. There were under 200 TCR beta chains listed as cytomegalovirus-associated. In a later analysis, compared with equally common non-associated chains, HLA-associated beta chains were more expanded.

The clonotype was recovered from a young man in good health and CMV-seronegative. The chain couples TRBV19 to TRBJ2-2, with 7 nucleotides matching TRBD2. The sample comprised PBMCs. The CDR3 sequence is CASTGGDTGELFF. The CDR3 nucleotides are TGTGCCAGCACGGGGGGAGACACCGGGGAGCTGTTTTTT.